This T cell receptor beta chain was identified during a study of OX40 agonist ivuxolimab in advanced cancers. As regards this clone: No antigen is known for it.

The CDR3 runs 14 residues. V gave up 1 base and J gave up 2 bases, with 5 bases separating them. Germline V gives CDR1 SEHNR, CDR2 FQNEAQ (reference sequence). Study results and limitations: At 0.1 to 3.0 mg/kg and by week 6, clonal expansion occurred in CD4+ and CD8+ blood T cells.

Libraries were prepared by immunoSEQ multiplex PCR; TCRdb keeps only in-frame clonotypes and omits some of them. This table has under 100,000 clones, 89% appearing once. The chain uses TRBV7-9 and TRBJ2-2; no clear D gene. This specimen consisted of CD4+ or CD8+ T cells sorted from blood, obtained in a trial of the OX40 agonist ivuxolimab. The sequence was obtained from an adult with an advanced solid tumor such as melanoma, head and neck, liver or kidney cancer. In DNA form, the CDR3 reads TGTGCCAGCAGCTTAGAGCCAAACACCGGGGAGCTGTTTTTT. It codes for CASSLEPNTGELFF.